These 4 T cell receptor beta chains originate from one sample sequenced in a study of response to subunit inactivated influenza vaccine. One entry per CDR3 protein, called by TCRdb with MiXCR from the RT-PCR reads. The table includes some 640,000 distinct CDR3 sequences, 11% to 15% detected once. Source: PBMCs from blood, taken less than 15 days before vaccination. The receptors were gathered from a man between 50 and 59 years old who received an inactivated influenza vaccine.

The J gene is TRBJ2-5, the V gene TRBV11-2; D is perhaps TRBD2 (6 bases). This CDR3 spans 13 amino acids. Looked up from germline, CDR1 is SGHAT and CDR2 is FQNNGV. Trimming stripped 6 bases from V and 4 bases from J, with 12 bases between. The CDR3 here is CASRGWRGETQYF. Written as DNA, the CDR3 is TGTGCCAGCAGAGGTTGGAGGGGAGAGACCCAGTACTTC.

The chain combines TRBV7-9 with TRBJ2-2; TRBD1 might be the D (6 bases). The CDR3 covers 17 residues. Trimming shortened V by 5 bases and J by 8 bases, and 24 bases separated the two germline ends. Germline V lookup: CDR1 SEHNR, CDR2 FQNEAQ (reference sequence). This chain's CDR3 is CASSPTGRGVSIGELFF. The CDR3 region has the DNA TGTGCCAGCAGCCCGACAGGACGGGGCGTCAGCATAGGGGAGCTGTTTTTT.

The CDR3 nucleotides are TGTGCCAGCAGGAGACAGGGGGCTGGGGCCAACGTCCTGACTTTC. It translates to CASRRQGAGANVLTF. The genes are TRBV2 and TRBJ2-6; 9 nucleotides line up with TRBD1. CDR3 size: 15 residues. The ends lost 6 bases at V and 2 bases at J; junction bases unmatched: 2. Per the germline V gene, CDR1 is SNHLY and CDR2 is FYNNEI.

This chain uses TRBV2 with TRBJ2-3, with TRBD2 matching over 12 bases. Germline trimming cut 2 bases from V and 0 bases from J; bases unmatched to any gene: 6. The CDR3 is 18 amino acids. CDR1 and CDR2 from the germline V gene are SNHLY and FYNNEI. The CDR3 protein is CASSEIRLAGASTDTQYF. The CDR3 nucleotides read TGTGCCAGCAGTGAAATCAGACTAGCGGGAGCTAGCACAGATACGCAGTATTTT.